The 6 T cell receptor beta chains below were found in one sample sequenced in a study of T cell changes during pregnancy in multiple sclerosis. The table came from immunoSEQ multiplex PCR; TCRdb's copy has only in-frame clones and leaves some out. The sample holds 40,000 to 50,000 clones, approximately 94% seen once. Specimen: CD4+ T cells from peripheral blood mononuclear cells, collected in the third trimester of pregnancy. Every receptor here comes from a female donor with multiple sclerosis, enrolled in a pregnancy study.

The V gene is TRBV4-2, the J gene TRBJ1-4; D perhaps matches TRBD1 (5 bases). The CDR3 extends over 14 amino acids. The germline CDR1 and CDR2 sequences are LGHNA and YNFKEQ. Deletions cut 6 bases from V and 4 bases from J, with 12 bases between. The CDR3 region has the DNA TGTGCCAGCAGTCCAGGGATGGTTAATGAAAAACTGTTTTTT. It encodes CASSPGMVNEKLFF.

The CDR3 reads CASSNLGRTALQGDTQYF. The CDR3, as DNA: TGTGCCAGCAGTAATCTGGGGCGGACAGCGCTTCAGGGAGATACGCAGTATTTT. V gene TRBV2 combines with J gene TRBJ2-3, with D perhaps TRBD1 (6 bases). V dropped 5 bases and J dropped 5 bases, with 26 bases sitting between them. The CDR3 has 18 amino acids. Looked up from germline, CDR1 is SNHLY and CDR2 is FYNNEI.

The chain joins TRBV5-1 to TRBJ1-1, with unresolved D. Germline V lookup: CDR1 SGHRS, CDR2 YFSETQ. The CDR3 covers 13 residues. Trimming cost V 0 bases and J 10 bases, with 13 bases left between them. Here the CDR3 reads CASSLDLQEGAFF. CDR3 nucleotide sequence: TGCGCCAGCAGCTTGGACCTCCAGGAAGGAGCTTTCTTT.

The chain uses TRBV5-1 and TRBJ2-7; the D is unclear. Deletions cut 0 bases from V and 4 bases from J, with 11 bases between. The CDR3 runs to 14 residues. CDR1 is SGHRS and CDR2 is YFSETQ in the germline V gene. The CDR3 loop is CASSLASGWYEQYF. In DNA form, the CDR3 reads TGCGCCAGCAGCTTGGCTAGTGGTTGGTACGAGCAGTACTTC.

The rearrangement uses TRBV11-2 and TRBJ2-7, with D tentatively TRBD2 (6 bases). This CDR3 spans 17 amino acids. Trimming shortened V by 4 bases and J by 3 bases, and 22 bases separated the two germline ends. Germline V gene data show CDR1 as SGHAT and CDR2 as FQNNGV. In nucleotides, the CDR3 is TGTGCCAGCAGCTCGGTCTGGGACTTGGAGGGTGTCTACGAGCAGTACTTC. As protein: CASSSVWDLEGVYEQYF.

The chain couples TRBV2 to TRBJ2-7; 7 bases are a match to TRBD2. Trimming took 1 base from V and 4 from J; bases not matched to a gene: 7. Germline loops: CDR1 SNHLY, CDR2 FYNNEI. There are 15 residues in the CDR3. This CDR3 is CASSEGYAGAYEQYF. The CDR3 region has the DNA TGTGCCAGCAGTGAAGGATACGCGGGAGCTTACGAGCAGTACTTC.